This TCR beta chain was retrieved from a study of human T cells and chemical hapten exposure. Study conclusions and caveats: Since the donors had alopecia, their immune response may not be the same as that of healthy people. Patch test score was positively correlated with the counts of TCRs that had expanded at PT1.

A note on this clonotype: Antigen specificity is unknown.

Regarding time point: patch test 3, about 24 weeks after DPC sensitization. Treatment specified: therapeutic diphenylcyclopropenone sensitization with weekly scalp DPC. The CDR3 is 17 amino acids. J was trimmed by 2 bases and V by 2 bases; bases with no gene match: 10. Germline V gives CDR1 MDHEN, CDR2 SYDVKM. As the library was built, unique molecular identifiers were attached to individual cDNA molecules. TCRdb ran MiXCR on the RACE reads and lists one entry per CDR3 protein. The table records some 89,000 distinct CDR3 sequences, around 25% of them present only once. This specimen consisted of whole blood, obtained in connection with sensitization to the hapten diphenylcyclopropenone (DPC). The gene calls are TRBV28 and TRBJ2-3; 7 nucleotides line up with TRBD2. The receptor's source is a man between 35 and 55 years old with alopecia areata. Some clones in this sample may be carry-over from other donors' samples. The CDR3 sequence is CASSLTGGGALTDTQYF. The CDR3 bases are TGTGCCAGCAGTTTAACTGGGGGAGGGGCCCTCACAGATACGCAGTATTTT.